A single sample is the source of the 22 T cell receptor beta chains below, sequenced in a study of T cell changes during pregnancy in multiple sclerosis. Assay used: immunoSEQ multiplex PCR; TCRdb lists only in-frame clones, some missing. The sample carries tens of thousands of clones, around 92% recorded once. The material was CD4+ T cells from peripheral blood mononuclear cells, obtained after pregnancy. These TCRs come from a female donor with multiple sclerosis, enrolled in a pregnancy study.

The chain has TRBV30 and TRBJ1-3; D is undetermined. The CDR3 is 15 amino acids. From germline, CDR1 is GTSNPN and CDR2 SVGIG (reference sequence). Trimming took 0 bases from V and 0 from J, leaving 9 bases between them. Here the CDR3 reads CAWSVSDYSGNTIYF. The CDR3 DNA is TGTGCCTGGAGTGTATCGGACTACTCTGGAAACACCATATATTTT.

The chain has TRBV6-1 and TRBJ1-2, with 8 bases fitting TRBD1. J gave up 4 bases and V 6 bases, and 10 bases lay outside the gene matches. This CDR3 comprises 15 residues. Germline V gene sequence: CDR1 MNHNS, CDR2 SASEGT. This chain's CDR3 is CASSLPMDRVYGYTF. The CDR3, as DNA: TGTGCCAGCAGCCTACCCATGGACAGGGTCTATGGCTACACCTTC.

This rearrangement joins TRBV29-1 to TRBJ2-7; D is uncertain. This CDR3 is built from 12 residues. The germline V gene encodes CDR1 SQVTM and CDR2 ANQGSEA. Trimming shortened V by 6 bases and J by 6 bases, and 15 bases separated the two germline ends. CDR3 sequence reads: CSVGPQHGEQYF. DNA for the CDR3: TGCAGCGTCGGCCCACAGCATGGCGAGCAGTACTTC.

The chain links TRBV18 to TRBJ1-5; 7 nucleotides align to TRBD1. Germline V CDR1 and CDR2: KGHSH, LQKENI. With 6 bases clipped from V and 4 bases from J, the junction kept 6 bases outside the gene matches. The CDR3 loop spans 14 amino acids. CDR3 DNA sequence: TGTGCCAGCTCCGGGACAGCTCCAAATCAGCCCCAGCATTTT. Translated: CASSGTAPNQPQHF.

V is TRBV14 and J is TRBJ1-2; no reliable D call. The V gene lost 0 bases and the J gene lost 4 bases, with 9 bases spanning the gap. The CDR3 runs 14 residues. From germline, CDR1 is SGHDN and CDR2 FVKESK. CDR3 protein: CASSQDFLRYGYTF. The CDR3 region has the DNA TGTGCCAGCAGCCAAGATTTTCTTCGCTATGGCTACACCTTC. The entire variable domain, with the rest obtained from reference TRBV14 and TRBJ1-2, is as follows: EAGVTQFPSHSVIEKGQTVTLRCDPISGHDNLYWYRRVMGKEIKFLLHFVKESKQDESGMPNNRFLAERTGGTYSTLKVQPAELEDSGVYFCASSQDFLRYGYTFGSGTRLTVV.

The rearrangement joins TRBV15 to TRBJ2-7; the match to TRBD2 covers 8 bases. V gave up 0 bases and J gave up 7 bases; unmatched junction bases: 8. CDR3 length: 15 residues. CDR1 and CDR2 (germline): LNHNV, YYDKDF (reference sequence). As DNA, the CDR3 is TGTGCCACCAGCAGAGATCTCGTCGCGGGAGGTGAGCAGTACTTC. Translating gives CATSRDLVAGGEQYF.

The chain couples TRBV5-4 to TRBJ1-1; 8 bases agree with TRBD1. Trimming at V came to 4 bases and at J to 5 bases, leaving 10 bases not matched to a gene. Looked up from germline, CDR1 is SGHNT and CDR2 is YYREEE (reference sequence). The CDR3 totals 15 residues. CDR3 bases: TGTGCCAGCAGCACCCTGACAGGGGAGGGGACTGAAGCTTTCTTT. It encodes CASSTLTGEGTEAFF.

V is TRBV5-4 and J is TRBJ1-3, with 8 bases aligning to TRBD1. After removal of 4 bases from V and 8 bases from J, the junction contained 5 bases not matched to a gene. The CDR3 has 13 residues. CDR1 SGHNT and CDR2 YYREEE come from the germline V gene (reference sequence). The DNA of the CDR3 is TGTGCCAGCAGCCAGGGGGCCCGGGACACCATATATTTT. Its protein is CASSQGARDTIYF.

The chain combines TRBV18 with TRBJ2-2; 13 bases line up with TRBD2. V trimming: 2 bases; J trimming: 4 bases; junction bases outside the gene matches: 13. Germline loops: CDR1 KGHSH, CDR2 LQKENI. CDR3 length equals 20 residues. The CDR3 region is CASSPGLAGANLRVTGELFF. DNA for the CDR3: TGTGCCAGCTCACCAGGACTAGCGGGGGCAAATCTCCGGGTCACCGGGGAGCTGTTTTTT.

CDR3 residues: CASNRGLTDTQYF. CDR3 coding DNA: TGTGCCAGTAACAGGGGTTTGACAGATACGCAGTATTTT. V usage is TRBV19 and J usage is TRBJ2-3; 7 positions agree with TRBD1. The V and J ends lost 7 bases and 3 bases, in that order; junction bases with no gene match: 4. Germline V gene lookup returns CDR1 LNHDA and CDR2 SQIVND (reference sequence). This CDR3 comprises 13 residues.

The chain uses TRBV11-3 and TRBJ2-7; 10 bases match TRBD1. J was trimmed by 2 bases and V by 3 bases; bases with no gene match: 1. The CDR3 is 14 amino acids. CDR1 is SGHNT, CDR2 YENEEA, per germline. CDR3 sequence (DNA): TGTGCCAGCAGCTTGGGGACAGGGGCCTACGAGCAGTACTTC. Translation: CASSLGTGAYEQYF.

The genes are TRBV5-8 and TRBJ1-5; TRBD1 matches 8 bases. This CDR3 comprises 17 residues. The germline CDR1 and CDR2 sequences are SGHTS and YDEGEE. After removal of 4 bases from V and 5 bases from J, the junction contained 14 bases not matched to a gene. CDR3 region: CASSKGDRPTRDQPQHF. The DNA for the CDR3 is TGTGCCAGCAGCAAGGGGGACAGGCCAACGAGGGATCAGCCCCAGCATTTT.

The chain carries TRBV15 and TRBJ2-4, with D tentatively TRBD2 (6 bases). With 1 base removed from V and 1 base from J, the gap between germline ends came to 14 bases. CDR3 length: 17 amino acids. Germline-derived CDR1 and CDR2 are LNHNV and YYDKDF (reference sequence). The CDR3 DNA reads as TGTGCCACCAGCAGAGGGTTCGAGCTAGCGGCCAAAAACATTCAGTACTTC. Translated: CATSRGFELAAKNIQYF.

This clone appeared once. The chain's CDR3 is CASSGVGENNQPQHF. The CDR3 region has the DNA TGTGCCAGCAGTGGTGTAGGGGAAAACAATCAGCCCCAGCATTTT. J is TRBJ1-5 and V is TRBV25-1; a weak D match, TRBD1 (5 bases). Trimming shortened V by 4 bases and J by 3 bases, and 13 bases separated the two germline ends. Germline-derived CDR1 and CDR2 are MGHDK and SYGVNS. CDR3 length equals 15 residues. The entire variable domain, with the rest obtained from reference TRBV25-1 and TRBJ1-5, is as follows: EADIYQTPRYLVIGTGKKITLECSQTMGHDKMYWYQQDPGMELHLIHYSYGVNSTEKGDLSSESTVSRIRTEHFPLTLESARPSHTSQYLCASSGVGENNQPQHFGDGTRLSIL.

J is TRBJ2-5 and V is TRBV12-5, with a weak D call TRBD2 (8 bases). V was trimmed by 7 bases and J by 5 bases, leaving 29 bases between them. This CDR3 contains 18 residues. Germline values: CDR1 LGHNT, CDR2 FRNRAP. As DNA, the CDR3 is TGTGCTAGTGCCCACGGACAGGCGGGGGGCCCCGGAGGGGAGACCCAGTACTTC. It specifies CASAHGQAGGPGGETQYF.

The V and J genes are TRBV18 and TRBJ1-5, with D possibly matching TRBD1 (5 bases). The CDR3 runs 16 residues. Trimming removed 8 bases from V and 7 bases from J, with 24 bases in between. Germline-derived CDR1 and CDR2 are KGHSH and LQKENI. The CDR3 DNA follows: TGTGCCAGCGCAGCGGGGGGGACGGGGGGAATCCAGCCCCAGCATTTT. Translating it yields CASAAGGTGGIQPQHF.

The J gene is TRBJ1-1, the V gene TRBV11-2; D perhaps matches TRBD1 (6 bases). Trimming removed 3 bases from V and 0 bases from J, with 14 bases in between. The CDR3 sequence is 16 residues long. The germline CDR1 and CDR2 sequences are SGHAT and FQNNGV. CDR3 region: CASSLFSGTLNTEAFF. As DNA, the CDR3 is TGTGCCAGCAGCTTGTTCTCGGGGACATTGAACACTGAAGCTTTCTTT.

The chain employs TRBV13 and TRBJ2-7, with TRBD1 matching 10 bases. The CDR3 spans 16 residues. After removal of 5 bases from V and 0 bases from J, the junction contained 7 bases not matched to a gene. Germline CDR1 PRHDT, CDR2 FYEKMQ (reference sequence). The CDR3 DNA is TGTGCCAGCAGCAGGACAGGGGGACAAAGCTCCTACGAGCAGTACTTC. It specifies CASSRTGGQSSYEQYF.

The V gene is TRBV10-3, the J gene TRBJ2-7, with 9 bases identical to TRBD1. V lost 5 bases to trimming and J lost 1 base; unmatched junction nucleotides: 6. CDR3 size: 15 residues. The germline V gene encodes CDR1 ENHRY and CDR2 SYGVKD. The chain's CDR3 is CAISQGQGLSYEQYF. The CDR3 DNA sequence: TGTGCCATCAGTCAGGGACAGGGCTTATCCTACGAGCAGTACTTC.

V is TRBV18 and J is TRBJ2-6; 9 bases align to TRBD1. Germline lookup yields CDR1 KGHSH and CDR2 LQKENI. Trimming removed 6 bases from V and 2 bases from J; junction bases left unmatched: 17. This CDR3 is 20 amino acids long. The CDR3 region has the DNA TGTGCCAGCTCTCAATCACCGGGGGACAGGGCTTCCCCTGGGGCCAACGTCCTGACTTTC. It specifies CASSQSPGDRASPGANVLTF.

The J gene is TRBJ2-7, the V gene TRBV11-3, with unresolved D. The V gene lost 3 bases and the J gene lost 5 bases, with 8 bases spanning the gap. CDR1 and CDR2 (germline): SGHNT, YENEEA. The CDR3 has 12 residues. The DNA for the CDR3 is TGTGCCAGCAGCTTGTCATCGGACGAGCAGTACTTC. Translated: CASSLSSDEQYF.

The V call is TRBV11-2, the J call TRBJ1-1, with D unclear. CDR1 and CDR2 (germline): SGHAT, FQNNGV. V lost 4 bases and J lost 0, with 15 bases in between. The length of the CDR3 is 16 residues. The CDR3 DNA sequence: TGTGCCAGCAGCTCCGGGAGAGTACCGCTGAACACTGAAGCTTTCTTT. Translating gives CASSSGRVPLNTEAFF. The full variable domain, in which reference TRBV11-2 and TRBJ1-1 provide the parts outside the CDR3, is EAGVAQSPRYKIIEKRQSVAFWCNPISGHATLYWYQQILGQGPKLLIQFQNNGVVDDSQLPKDRFSAERLKGVDSTLKIQPAKLEDSAVYLCASSSGRVPLNTEAFFGQGTRLTVV.